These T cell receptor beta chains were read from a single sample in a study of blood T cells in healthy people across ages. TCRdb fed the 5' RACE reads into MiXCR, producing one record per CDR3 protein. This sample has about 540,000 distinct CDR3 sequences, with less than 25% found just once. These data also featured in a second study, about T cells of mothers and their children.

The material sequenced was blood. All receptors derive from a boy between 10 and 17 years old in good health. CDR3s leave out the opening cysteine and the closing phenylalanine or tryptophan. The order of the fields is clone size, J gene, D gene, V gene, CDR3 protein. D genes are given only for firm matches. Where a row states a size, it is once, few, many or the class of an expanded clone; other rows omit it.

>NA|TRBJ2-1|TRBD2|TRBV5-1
ASSLYRRGLAMYNEQF
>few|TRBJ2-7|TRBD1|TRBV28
ASSPPGQFYEQY
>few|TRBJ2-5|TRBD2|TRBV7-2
ASSPMGLAQRTQY
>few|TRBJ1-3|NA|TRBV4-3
ASSQERASGNTIY
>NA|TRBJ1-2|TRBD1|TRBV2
ASKGQGSNYGYT
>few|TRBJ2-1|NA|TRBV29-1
SVEDFRDRGNEQF
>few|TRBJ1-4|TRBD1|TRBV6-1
ASTSKTGGGDEKLF
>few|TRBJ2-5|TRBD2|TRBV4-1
ASSHSASGLQETQY
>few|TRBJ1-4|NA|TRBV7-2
VSSLTGEKLF
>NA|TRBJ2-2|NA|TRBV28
ASSLWGTRGTGELF
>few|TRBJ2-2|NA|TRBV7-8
ASSLFGVSAGELF
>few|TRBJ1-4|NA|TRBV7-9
ASSFRGANEKLF
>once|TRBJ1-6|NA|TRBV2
ASSEGGEANSPLH
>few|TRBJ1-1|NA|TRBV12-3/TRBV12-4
ASRGTGTANTEAF
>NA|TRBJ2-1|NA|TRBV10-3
AVRGGIGNEQF
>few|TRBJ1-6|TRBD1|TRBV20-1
SARDPLKAGGWGSPLH
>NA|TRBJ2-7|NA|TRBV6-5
ASSYTPGDRMSSYEQY